This is a list of T cell receptor beta chains from one sample in a study of OX40 agonist ivuxolimab in advanced cancers. Assay: immunoSEQ multiplex PCR; the TCRdb copy retains only in-frame clones and omits some. The table shows some 48,000 clones, with roughly three quarters occurring only once. Sequenced material: CD4+ or CD8+ T cells sorted from blood, taken in a trial of the OX40 agonist ivuxolimab. Source of these receptors: an adult with an advanced solid tumor such as melanoma, head and neck, liver or kidney cancer. CDR3s leave out the opening cysteine and the closing phenylalanine or tryptophan. The D gene is left open where the match is weak. A clone size is listed for some rows: how often the clone was seen (once, few, many), or a class if it is expanded.

D: TRBD2; V: TRBV2; J: TRBJ2-1; size: few; CDR3: ASRGTSVAEQF
D: TRBD2; V: TRBV7-9; J: TRBJ2-1; size: .; CDR3: ASSLALAGEYEQF
D: TRBD2; V: TRBV7-2; J: TRBJ2-2; size: few; CDR3: ASSPQLAANTGELF
D: .; V: TRBV12-5; J: TRBJ1-6; size: .; CDR3: ASGLVRRRQRAYNSPLH
D: .; V: TRBV7-2; J: TRBJ1-5; size: .; CDR3: ASSLVNQPQH
D: .; V: TRBV9; J: TRBJ1-1; size: .; CDR3: ASSVGVVTEAF
D: .; V: TRBV19; J: TRBJ2-7; size: .; CDR3: ASSIDSRRGVSYEQY
D: .; V: TRBV14; J: TRBJ2-1; size: .; CDR3: ASSQDRVFSSSYNEQF
D: .; V: TRBV18; J: TRBJ2-5; size: .; CDR3: ASSPGTGGETQY
D: TRBD1; V: TRBV27; J: TRBJ1-2; size: .; CDR3: ASSLGGTAFYGYT
D: .; V: TRBV7-8; J: TRBJ2-3; size: few; CDR3: ASSLAVTDTQY
D: .; V: TRBV23-1; J: TRBJ1-1; size: .; CDR3: ASSQLRRGPEAF
D: .; V: TRBV4-1; J: TRBJ1-4; size: few; CDR3: ASSQVIPLSSNEKLF
D: .; V: TRBV10-3; J: TRBJ1-3; size: medium-sized; CDR3: ATTWSSGNTIY
D: .; V: TRBV6-1; J: TRBJ2-3; size: few; CDR3: ASSDAAVVTQY
D: .; V: TRBV5-4; J: TRBJ1-2; size: few; CDR3: ASSSSFNYRFT
D: TRBD2; V: TRBV6-1; J: TRBJ2-5; size: once; CDR3: ASSGWAGGVETQY
D: .; V: TRBV5-1; J: TRBJ2-3; size: .; CDR3: ASSPETSTDTQY
D: .; V: TRBV7-9; J: TRBJ2-1; size: .; CDR3: ASSSPLQEYNEQF
D: .; V: TRBV6-5; J: TRBJ2-3; size: .; CDR3: ASDDSTDTQY
D: TRBD1; V: TRBV4-1; J: TRBJ2-7; size: .; CDR3: ASSQGTANEQY
D: .; V: TRBV5-1; J: TRBJ1-5; size: once; CDR3: ASSLEAIGYSNQPQH
D: .; V: TRBV11-2; J: TRBJ1-2; size: few; CDR3: ASSLAPAGYGYT
D: .; V: TRBV5-6; J: TRBJ1-1; size: .; CDR3: ASTWGDPNTEAF
D: .; V: TRBV6-1; J: TRBJ1-6; size: .; CDR3: ASGDRILANSPLH
D: .; V: TRBV29-1; J: TRBJ1-2; size: once; CDR3: SVDTGFNYGYT
D: .; V: TRBV9; J: TRBJ2-5; size: .; CDR3: ASSGAGAETQY
D: .; V: TRBV2; J: TRBJ1-6; size: few; CDR3: ASTQDSTLH
D: TRBD1; V: TRBV11-3; J: TRBJ1-1; size: .; CDR3: ASSLGGQFEAF
D: .; V: TRBV30; J: TRBJ1-1; size: .; CDR3: AWSYPPHGDTEAF
D: TRBD1; V: TRBV5-1; J: TRBJ2-7; size: .; CDR3: ASSLFPGQGAYEQY
D: .; V: TRBV7-2; J: TRBJ2-7; size: .; CDR3: ASSLAESYQHNEQY
D: .; V: TRBV5-6; J: TRBJ2-2; size: .; CDR3: ASSPSTGELF
D: .; V: TRBV18; J: TRBJ1-3; size: .; CDR3: ASSPGFTGKAGNTIY
D: .; V: TRBV5-6; J: TRBJ2-5; size: .; CDR3: ASSAGLGETQY
D: .; V: TRBV19; J: TRBJ1-4; size: .; CDR3: ASSSPLVREKLF
D: .; V: TRBV30; J: TRBJ2-3; size: .; CDR3: AWSDTFLGDPVSRTDTQY
D: TRBD1; V: TRBV30; J: TRBJ2-6; size: .; CDR3: AWGDRHMSGANVLT
D: TRBD2; V: TRBV5-1; J: TRBJ2-7; size: once; CDR3: ASSRTSGASYEQY
D: .; V: TRBV28; J: TRBJ1-1; size: .; CDR3: ASSTGIMNTEAF
D: TRBD1; V: TRBV19; J: TRBJ1-5; size: .; CDR3: ASSMGTGLNQPQH
D: TRBD1; V: TRBV19; J: TRBJ1-5; size: few; CDR3: ASQGVPDQPQH
D: .; V: TRBV12-5; J: TRBJ2-1; size: once; CDR3: ASGLVLSRDGQFFSYNEQF
D: .; V: TRBV4-3; J: TRBJ1-2; size: .; CDR3: ASSQEGVRDGYGYT
D: .; V: TRBV5-4; J: TRBJ2-7; size: .; CDR3: ASSSRTYEQY
D: .; V: TRBV11-2; J: TRBJ1-6; size: .; CDR3: ASGTGTIGSPLH
D: TRBD1; V: TRBV18; J: TRBJ1-2; size: once; CDR3: ASSPQDRGIVGYT
D: TRBD1; V: TRBV29-1; J: TRBJ1-4; size: .; CDR3: SVEDTGQAVGRLF
D: .; V: TRBV5-5; J: TRBJ1-1; size: .; CDR3: ASSLDRPTNTEAF
D: .; V: TRBV19; J: TRBJ1-6; size: .; CDR3: ASTAPQFNSPLH
D: TRBD1; V: TRBV19; J: TRBJ1-5; size: .; CDR3: ATMGQGDGQPQH
D: .; V: TRBV4-2; J: TRBJ1-2; size: .; CDR3: ASSLRQNIANYGYT
D: .; V: TRBV12-5; J: TRBJ2-7; size: .; CDR3: ASGLTGTNEQY
D: TRBD1; V: TRBV5-1; J: TRBJ1-4; size: .; CDR3: ASNPTGATNEKLF
D: .; V: TRBV6-4; J: TRBJ1-6; size: .; CDR3: ASSGQPDSPLH
D: .; V: TRBV2; J: TRBJ1-5; size: once; CDR3: ASSDRNQPQH
D: TRBD2; V: TRBV11-2; J: TRBJ2-3; size: once; CDR3: ASSQELAGGLTDTQY
D: .; V: TRBV30; J: TRBJ2-5; size: .; CDR3: AWSVWTADSGPQETQY
D: .; V: TRBV25-1; J: TRBJ2-2; size: .; CDR3: ASVQDSQTGELF
D: .; V: TRBV2; J: TRBJ2-1; size: .; CDR3: ASRGVYNEQF